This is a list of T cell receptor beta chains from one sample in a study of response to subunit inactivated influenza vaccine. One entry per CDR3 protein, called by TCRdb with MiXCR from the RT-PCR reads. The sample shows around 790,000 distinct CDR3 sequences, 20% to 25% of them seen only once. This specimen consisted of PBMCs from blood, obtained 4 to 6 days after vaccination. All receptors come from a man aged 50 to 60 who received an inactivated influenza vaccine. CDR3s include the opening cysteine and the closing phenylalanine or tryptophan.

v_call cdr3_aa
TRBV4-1 CASSQLVPGTGDNSPLHF
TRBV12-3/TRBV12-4 CASSPRTGSNTIYF
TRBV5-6 CASSLGQPVNYGYTF
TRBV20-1 CSALRVLNEQFF
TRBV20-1 CSAREQGMSSPLHF
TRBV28 CASSSTGTANTGELFF
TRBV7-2 CASSLGTFNTTYF
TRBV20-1 CSAVDRNPEQYF
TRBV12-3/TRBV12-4 CASSFRGAGGAVTEAFF
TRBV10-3 CAITATPQETQYF